This TCR beta chain was sequenced for a study of blood T cells in healthy people across ages. V dropped 5 bases and J dropped 1 base, with 11 bases sitting between them. Germline values: CDR1 SEHNR, CDR2 FQNEAQ (reference sequence). This CDR3 has 14 amino acids. Sample-barcoded 5' priming and a J-beta primer mix drove a second PCR of roughly 6 to 12 cycles. One entry per CDR3 protein results from TCRdb running MiXCR on the 5' RACE reads. The sample shows more than 900,000 distinct CDR3 sequences, roughly 29% of them seen only once. This sample also belongs to another study, concerning T cells of mothers and their children.

This sequence joins TRBV7-9 and TRBJ1-1; weak D call: TRBD1 (5 bases). The specimen was blood. This receptor was taken from a woman aged 40 to 50 in good health. CDR3 coding DNA: TGTGCCAGCAGCCCCGGGACGAAGAACACTGAAGCTTTCTTT. Translated, it gives CASSPGTKNTEAFF.